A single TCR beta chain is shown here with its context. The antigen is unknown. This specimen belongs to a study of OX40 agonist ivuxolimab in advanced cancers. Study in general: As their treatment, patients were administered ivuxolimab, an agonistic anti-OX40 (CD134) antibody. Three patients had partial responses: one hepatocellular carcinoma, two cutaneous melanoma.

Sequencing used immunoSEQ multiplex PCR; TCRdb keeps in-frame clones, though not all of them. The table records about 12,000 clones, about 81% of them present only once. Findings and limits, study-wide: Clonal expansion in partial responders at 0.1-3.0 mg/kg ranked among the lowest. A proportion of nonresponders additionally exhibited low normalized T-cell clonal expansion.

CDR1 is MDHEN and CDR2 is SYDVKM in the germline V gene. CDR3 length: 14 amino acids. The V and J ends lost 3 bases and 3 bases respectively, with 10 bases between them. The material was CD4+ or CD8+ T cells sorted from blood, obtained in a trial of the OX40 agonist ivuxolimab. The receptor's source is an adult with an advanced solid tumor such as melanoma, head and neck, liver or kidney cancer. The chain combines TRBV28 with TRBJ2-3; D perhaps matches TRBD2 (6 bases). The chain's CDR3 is CASSFWRVTDTQYF. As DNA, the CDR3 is TGTGCCAGCAGTTTTTGGAGGGTGACAGATACGCAGTATTTT.